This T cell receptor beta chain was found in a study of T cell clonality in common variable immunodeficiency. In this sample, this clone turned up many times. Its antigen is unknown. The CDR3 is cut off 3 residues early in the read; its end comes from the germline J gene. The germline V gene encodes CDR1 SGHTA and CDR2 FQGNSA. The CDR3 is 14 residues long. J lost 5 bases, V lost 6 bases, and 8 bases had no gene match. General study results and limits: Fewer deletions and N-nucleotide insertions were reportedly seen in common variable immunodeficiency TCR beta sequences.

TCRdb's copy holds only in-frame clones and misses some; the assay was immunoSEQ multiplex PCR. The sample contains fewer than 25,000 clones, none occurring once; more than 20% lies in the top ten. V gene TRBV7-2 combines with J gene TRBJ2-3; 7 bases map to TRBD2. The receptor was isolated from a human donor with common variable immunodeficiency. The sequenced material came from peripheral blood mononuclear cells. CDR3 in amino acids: CASRSGTGGDTQYF. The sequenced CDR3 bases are TGTGCCAGCAGAAGCGGGACCGGCGGAGATACG.